Listed here are 7 T cell receptor beta chains from one sample, sequenced in a study of identical twins (dated by TCRdb to between 2015 and 2016). Receptors were amplified or captured by 5' RACE. The instrument given in TCRdb is Illumina HiSeq 2000. Clones were called with MiXCR by TCRdb after fastp trimmed the public reads at Q25, and only in-frame beta chains were retained. Rows matching on CDR3 protein sequence are summarized as one entry with the most common DNA and genes. The table for this sample lists 700,000 to 950,000 distinct CDR3 sequences; 10% to 15% of them were counted only once. Roughly 1.6% of the sample is in the top ten clones. In addition, the sample was reused for a study of yellow fever vaccine responses in identical twins.

The sample consisted of PBMCs. All receptors come from a woman between 18 and 29 years old in good health.

This clonotype occurred many times. This chain joins TRBV2 and TRBJ2-5; TRBD1 matches at 10 bases. J was trimmed by 5 bases and V by 3 bases; bases with no gene match: 3. CDR1 and CDR2 from the germline V gene are SNHLY and FYNNEI. This CDR3 region has 14 residues. DNA for the CDR3: TGTGCCAGCAGTGATGACAGGGGGCAGGAGACCCAGTACTTC. As protein: CASSDDRGQETQYF.

This clonotype appeared a few times. V gene TRBV28 combines with J gene TRBJ1-4; perhaps TRBD1 as D (5 bases). V was pared by 5 bases and J by 7 bases, with 17 bases between. This CDR3 has 15 residues. CDR1 and CDR2 from the germline V gene are MDHEN and SYDVKM. The CDR3 sequence is CASSPPGKSSEKLFF. The CDR3 coding sequence is TGTGCCAGCAGTCCCCCAGGGAAGTCTAGTGAAAAACTGTTTTTT.

This clonotype was counted a few times. This chain connects TRBV28 to TRBJ2-5; D possibly corresponds to TRBD1 (5 bases). Germline values: CDR1 MDHEN, CDR2 SYDVKM. The CDR3 contains 14 residues. V was cut by 3 bases and J by 5 bases, with 13 bases left in between. The CDR3: CASSFQGYSETQYF. CDR3 sequence (DNA): TGTGCCAGCAGTTTCCAGGGTTATTCGGAGACCCAGTACTTC. Full variable domain (rest looked up from reference TRBV28 and TRBJ2-5): DVKVTQSSRYLVKRTGEKVFLECVQDMDHENMFWYRQDPGLGLRLIYFSYDVKMKEKGDIPEGYSVSREKKERFSLILESASTNQTSMYLCASSFQGYSETQYFGPGTRLLVL.

In this sample, this clonotype turned up many times. CDR3 sequence reads: CSVDDPRLGETQYF. The CDR3 DNA is TGCAGCGTTGATGATCCTCGGCTCGGGGAGACCCAGTACTTC. V gene TRBV29-1 combines with J gene TRBJ2-5, with D uncertain. This CDR3 contains 14 residues. Germline CDR1 and CDR2: SQVTM and ANQGSEA. Trimming stripped 3 bases from V and 5 bases from J, with 16 bases between.

This clonotype was detected a few times. The junction differs from germline at one of its ends, possibly a read error. CDR3 sequence: CSARGTSGVANEQFF. The CDR3 bases are TGCAGTGCCAGAGGGACTAGCGGGGTGGCCAATGAGCAGTTCTTC. This chain joins TRBV20-1 and TRBJ2-1; 13 nucleotides match TRBD2. CDR3 length equals 15 residues. Germline V gene data show CDR1 as DFQATT and CDR2 as SNEGSKA (reference sequence).

The chain is built from TRBV27 and TRBJ1-5; a possible D gene is TRBD1 (5 bases). The CDR3 has 15 amino acids. Germline values: CDR1 MNHEY, CDR2 SMNVEV (reference sequence). Trimming cost V 2 bases and J 2 bases, with 10 bases left between them. The CDR3: CASSLRGDGNQPQHF. CDR3 coding DNA: TGTGCCAGCAGTTTACGAGGGGACGGCAATCAGCCCCAGCATTTT.

This chain links TRBV12-3 or TRBV12-4 with TRBJ2-3, with 12 bases matching TRBD2. J was trimmed by 6 bases and V by 5 bases; bases with no gene match: 9. This CDR3 spans 16 amino acids. This CDR3 reads CASSPSLAGGGDTQYF. In DNA form, the CDR3 reads TGTGCCAGCAGTCCTTCACTAGCGGGGGGCGGTGATACGCAGTATTTT.